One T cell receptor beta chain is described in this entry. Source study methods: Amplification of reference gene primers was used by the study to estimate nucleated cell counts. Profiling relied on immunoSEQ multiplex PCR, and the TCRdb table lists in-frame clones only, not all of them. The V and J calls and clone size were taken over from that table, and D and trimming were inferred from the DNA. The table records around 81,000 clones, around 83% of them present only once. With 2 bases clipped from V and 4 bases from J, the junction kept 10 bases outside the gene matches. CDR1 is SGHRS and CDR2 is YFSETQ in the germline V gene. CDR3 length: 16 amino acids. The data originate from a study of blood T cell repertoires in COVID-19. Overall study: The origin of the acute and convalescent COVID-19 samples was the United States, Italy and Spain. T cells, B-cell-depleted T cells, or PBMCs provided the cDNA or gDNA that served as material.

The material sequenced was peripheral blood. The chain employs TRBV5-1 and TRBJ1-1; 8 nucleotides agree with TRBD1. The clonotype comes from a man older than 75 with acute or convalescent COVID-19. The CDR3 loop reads CASSFTGQGRSTEAFF. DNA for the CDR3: TGCGCCAGCAGCTTCACCGGACAGGGCCGTAGCACTGAAGCTTTCTTT.